The 6 T cell receptor beta chains below come from one sample, sequenced in a study of blood T cells in healthy people across ages. A second PCR of about 7 to 11 cycles used a sample-barcoded 5' primer and a J-beta primer mix. One entry per CDR3 protein results from TCRdb running MiXCR on the 5' RACE reads. This table holds 750,000 or so distinct CDR3 sequences, roughly 25% found once. This sample also belongs to another study, concerning T cells of mothers and their children.

The material sequenced was blood. The receptors stem from a boy aged 5-17 years in good health.

This clonotype appeared a few times. The V and J genes are TRBV29-1 and TRBJ1-4; D unresolved. Trimming shortened V by 0 bases and J by 0 bases, and 5 bases separated the two germline ends. Germline CDR1 and CDR2: SQVTM and ANQGSEA. The CDR3 sequence is 14 residues long. CDR3 DNA sequence: TGCAGCGTTGAAGACACCACAACTAATGAAAAACTGTTTTTT. The encoded protein is CSVEDTTTNEKLFF.

This clonotype has a single count. V is TRBV6-2 or TRBV6-3 and J is TRBJ1-5; 7 nucleotides agree with TRBD1. The germline CDR1 and CDR2 sequences are MNHEY and SVGEGT. The CDR3 contains 14 residues. Unmatched junction bases numbered 10, after V lost 0 bases and J lost 14 bases. CDR3 residues: CASSYSEGAGSEHF. CDR3 sequence (DNA): TGTGCCAGCAGTTACTCGGAGGGGGCTGGGTCAGAGCATTTT.

This clonotype occurred a few times. The chain is built from TRBV3-1 and TRBJ2-5; 7 bases are a match to TRBD2. Germline V gives CDR1 LGHDT, CDR2 YNNKEL (reference sequence). V dropped 0 bases and J dropped 2; count of bases not matched to a gene: 9. The CDR3 loop spans 17 amino acids. CDR3 nucleotide sequence: TGTGCCAGCAGCCAAGAAGTTGGGGGGGGATTTCAAGAGACCCAGTACTTC. Amino acid sequence: CASSQEVGGGFQETQYF.

The chain has TRBV28 and TRBJ1-1; D unclear. This CDR3 spans 18 amino acids. The germline V gene encodes CDR1 MDHEN and CDR2 SYDVKM. V dropped 2 bases and J dropped 6 bases, with 25 bases sitting between them. CDR3 region: CASSLMEALGTPRAEAFF. The CDR3 nucleotides are TGTGCCAGCAGTTTAATGGAGGCGCTTGGCACCCCGAGGGCTGAAGCTTTCTTT.

The V and J genes are TRBV4-3 and TRBJ2-7; either TRBD1 or TRBD2 may fit D (5 bases each). The V gene lost 0 bases and the J gene lost 8 bases, with 11 bases spanning the gap. This CDR3 region has 13 residues. The germline V gene encodes CDR1 LGHNA and CDR2 YSLEER. In DNA, the CDR3 is TGCGCCAGCAGCCAAGACACCCGGGGCAAGCAGTACTTC. Translation: CASSQDTRGKQYF.

There are a few counts of this clonotype. The chain combines TRBV6-6 with TRBJ1-3; D may be TRBD1 (5 bases). The V gene's germline CDR1 is MNHNY and CDR2 SVGAGI (reference sequence). CDR3 length: 14 amino acids. V lost 7 bases, J lost 1 base, and 11 bases lay in between. The CDR3 region is CASNQGSSGNTIYF. The CDR3 DNA reads as TGTGCCAGCAATCAGGGAAGTTCTGGAAACACCATATATTTT.